This T cell receptor (beta chain) is from a study of neurological immune-mediated disorders. CDR3 length: 18 residues. In germline, CDR1 is PRHDT, CDR2 FYEKMQ (reference sequence). V gave up 5 bases and J gave up 6 bases; unmatched junction bases: 19. General observations from the study: No sharing of CDR3 amino acid sequences was observed among expanded clones across subjects, suggesting private repertoires in all groups.

As to time point: technical triplicate 3. The unsorted libraries were generated from a total of 2 million PBMCs, which had been stored in RNAlater at -80 C. This clonotype was recorded a few times. No antigen is known for it. The cDNA came from 5'RACE with 10-nucleotide random UMIs. Each CDR3 protein gets one entry after TCRdb re-called the 5' RACE reads with MiXCR. The sample has approximately 40,000 distinct CDR3 sequences, 20% to 25% seen once. The chain has TRBV13 and TRBJ2-3, with 8 nucleotides matching TRBD1. This receptor was obtained from a man in his 60s with HTLV-1-associated myelopathy (HAM/TSP). The sample comprised PBMCs. CDR3 loop: CASSPINSGTGGTDTQYF. The DNA for the CDR3 is TGTGCCAGCAGCCCAATAAATTCCGGGACAGGTGGGACGGATACGCAGTATTTT. Supplemented by reference TRBV13 and TRBJ2-3, the full variable domain reads AAGVIQSPRHLIKEKRETATLKCYPIPRHDTVYWYQQGPGQDPQFLISFYEKMQSDKGSIPDRFSAQQFSDYHSELNMSSLELGDSALYFCASSPINSGTGGTDTQYFGPGTRLTVL.